This is a list of T cell receptor beta chains from one sample in a study of cytomegalovirus exposure and HLA in healthy donors. Profiling relied on immunoSEQ multiplex PCR, and the TCRdb table lists in-frame clones only, not all of them. The sample consists of roughly 56,000 clones, 87% of them appearing once. Material: PBMCs. Receptors were obtained from a young man in good health and CMV-seronegative. Each CDR3 is given with its conserved first and last residue. The D gene is left open where the match is weak.

TRBJ2-7	NA	TRBV5-1	TGCGCCAGCAGCTTGGGGCAGGCCAGGGAGCAGTACTTC	CASSLGQAREQYF
TRBJ2-1	TRBD2	TRBV7-9	TGTGCCAGCAGCATAGCGGGGCTCACCTACAATGAGCAGTTCTTC	CASSIAGLTYNEQFF
TRBJ1-1	NA	TRBV6-5	TGTGCCAGCAGTTACTCGAGTGGGGAGGAAGCTTTCTTT	CASSYSSGEEAFF
TRBJ2-5	TRBD1	TRBV7-2	TGTGCCAGCAGCTGGGGACAGGGGGCATCAGAGACCCAGTACTTC	CASSWGQGASETQYF
TRBJ1-3	NA	TRBV4-2	TGTGCCAGCAGCCAAGATATTGACACCATATATTTT	CASSQDIDTIYF
TRBJ2-3	NA	TRBV6-1	TGTGCCAGCAGTAGGGGGGGGACAGATACGCAGTATTTT	CASSRGGTDTQYF
TRBJ2-7	TRBD1	TRBV10-2	TGCGCCAGCAGGACAGGGAACACTTACCTCAACTACGAGCAGTACTTC	CASRTGNTYLNYEQYF
TRBJ1-2	NA	TRBV20-1	TGCAGTGCTAGAGTTATGAGCGGCTACACCTTC	CSARVMSGYTF
TRBJ2-2	NA	TRBV18	TGTGCCAGCTCACCAAATTCTCTGAACGGGAAGGGGGAGCTGTTTTTT	CASSPNSLNGKGELFF
TRBJ2-1	NA	TRBV9	TGTGCCAGCAGCGTCGACAGGTACAATGAGCAGTTCTTC	CASSVDRYNEQFF
TRBJ1-1	NA	TRBV28	TGTGCCAGCAGCCCCCGGGGAACTGAAGCTTTCTTT	CASSPRGTEAFF
TRBJ1-2	TRBD1	TRBV6-1	TGTGCCTGCATGCGGGAACAGGGGATCTATGGCTACACCTTC	CACMREQGIYGYTF